The next 19 T cell receptor beta chains were all read from a single sample in a study of type 1 regulatory T cells. TCRdb called the reads again in MiXCR, with one record for every CDR3 protein. Here the sample spans about 42,000 distinct CDR3 sequences, 12% being singletons. Antigens of these TCRs are unknown. Sequences were obtained from cultured non-Tr1 T cells, either the whole culture or a sorted T cell fraction (not recorded which). These TCRs come from a human donor in good health.

This rearrangement joins TRBV10-3 to TRBJ2-1, with TRBD2 matching 11 bases. The CDR3 sequence is 14 residues long. V shed 6 bases and J 5 bases; nucleotides not matched to a gene: 3. Germline V lookup: CDR1 ENHRY, CDR2 SYGVKD. As DNA, the CDR3 is TGTGCCATCAGCCTTAGCGGGAGGGACAATGAGCAGTTCTTC. Protein: CAISLSGRDNEQFF.

This clonotype has more than one count but fewer than ten. The chain is built from TRBV6-6 and TRBJ2-7; D unresolved. The CDR3 contains 17 residues. With 0 bases removed from V and 2 bases from J, the gap between germline ends came to 17 bases. The germline V gene has CDR1 MNHNY and CDR2 SVGAGI (reference sequence). The chain's CDR3 is CASSYSNRVTDTYEQYF. The CDR3 DNA sequence: TGTGCCAGCAGTTACTCGAATCGGGTGACGGATACCTACGAGCAGTACTTC.

V gene TRBV10-3 combines with J gene TRBJ2-4; D possibly corresponds to TRBD2 (5 bases). CDR3 length: 14 residues. CDR1 and CDR2 from the germline V gene are ENHRY and SYGVKD. Trimming left V 3 bases short and J 11 bases short, with 17 bases between. CDR3 region: CAISEAYEGTVQYF. CDR3 sequence (DNA): TGTGCCATCAGTGAAGCCTATGAGGGAACCGTTCAGTACTTC.

This clonotype occurred many times. This chain uses TRBV7-3 with TRBJ2-2, with D perhaps matching TRBD1 (5 bases). The V and J ends lost 5 bases and 2 bases respectively, with 12 bases between them. Germline assignment: CDR1 SGHTA and CDR2 FQGTGA. This CDR3 region has 15 residues. The CDR3 nucleotides read TGTGCCAGCAGCCTGTCAGGGCGAAACACCGGGGAGCTGTTTTTT. It translates to CASSLSGRNTGELFF.

The rearrangement joins TRBV19 to TRBJ2-5; no definite D call. V was pared by 4 bases and J by 5 bases, with 14 bases between. This CDR3 spans 14 amino acids. The germline V gene has CDR1 LNHDA and CDR2 SQIVND (reference sequence). CDR3 sequence (DNA): TGTGCCAGTAGTAACGGCGGCTCCCGGGAGACCCAGTACTTC. Translating it yields CASSNGGSRETQYF.

This chain uses TRBV7-3 with TRBJ2-5; 10 positions agree with TRBD2. The germline CDR1 and CDR2 sequences are SGHTA and FQGTGA. This CDR3 is 18 amino acids long. Trimming took 1 base from V and 5 from J; bases not matched to a gene: 13. CDR3 protein: CASSLIRTSGGRGETQYF. CDR3 DNA: TGTGCCAGCAGCTTAATAAGGACTAGCGGAGGCAGGGGGGAGACCCAGTACTTC.

CDR3 region: CASSRRGTGTTHEQYF. CDR3 sequence (DNA): TGTGCCAGTAGTCGAAGAGGGACGGGGACGACCCACGAGCAGTACTTC. V and J are TRBV19 and TRBJ2-7; D possibly uses TRBD1 or TRBD2 (5 bases each). With 5 bases removed from V and 5 bases from J, the gap between germline ends came to 22 bases. The length of the CDR3 is 16 residues. From germline, CDR1 is LNHDA and CDR2 SQIVND (reference sequence). Variable domain in full (rest from reference TRBV19 and TRBJ2-7): DGGITQSPKYLFRKEGQNVTLSCEQNLNHDAMYWYRQDPGQGLRLIYYSQIVNDFQKGDIAEGYSVSREKKESFPLTVTSAQKNPTAFYLCASSRRGTGTTHEQYFGPGTRLTVT.

This clonotype showed up just a few times. The chain couples TRBV5-4 to TRBJ2-4; tentatively, D is TRBD1 (6 bases). There are 14 residues in the CDR3. Germline loops: CDR1 SGHNT, CDR2 YYREEE (reference sequence). V shed 4 bases and J shed 8 bases, with 16 bases lying between them. The CDR3 sequence is CASSHGTPGDIQYF. The CDR3 DNA is TGTGCCAGCAGCCACGGGACCCCAGGGGACATTCAGTACTTC.

Relative to its sample, this clonotype is medium-sized. The gene calls are TRBV20-1 and TRBJ2-2; D possibly corresponds to TRBD2 (5 bases). Deletions cut 0 bases from V and 5 bases from J, with 16 bases between. Germline values: CDR1 DFQATT, CDR2 SNEGSKA (reference sequence). This CDR3 spans 16 amino acids. CDR3 sequence reads: CSARETGLRGTGELFF. The CDR3 nucleotides read TGCAGTGCTAGAGAGACGGGCCTTCGGGGTACCGGGGAGCTGTTTTTT.

V gene TRBV2 combines with J gene TRBJ1-2; D possibly corresponds to TRBD1 (5 bases). The germline V gene has CDR1 SNHLY and CDR2 FYNNEI. Trimming shortened V by 6 bases and J by 8 bases, and 22 bases separated the two germline ends. This CDR3 comprises 15 residues. The CDR3 region has the DNA TGTGCCAGCAGCCTTGACGCAGGGAGTGTGAGCGGCTACACCTTC. It is translated as CASSLDAGSVSGYTF. Combining the CDR3 with reference TRBV2 and TRBJ1-2 gives the whole variable domain EPEVTQTPSHQVTQMGQEVILRCVPISNHLYFYWYRQILGQKVEFLVSFYNNEISEKSEIFDDQFSVERPDGSNFTLKIRSTKLEDSAMYFCASSLDAGSVSGYTFGSGTRLTVV.

Many counts were recorded for this clonotype. The genes are TRBV5-6 and TRBJ2-4, with 10 bases fitting TRBD1. This CDR3 spans 16 amino acids. V dropped 0 bases and J dropped 5; count of bases not matched to a gene: 5. Germline values: CDR1 SGHDT, CDR2 YYEEEE. In nucleotides, the CDR3 is TGTGCCAGCAGCTTGGTCGGGACAGGGGATGAAAACATTCAGTACTTC. It is translated as CASSLVGTGDENIQYF.

This clonotype is medium-sized. This chain links TRBV18 with TRBJ1-6, with D possibly TRBD1 on 6 matching bases. Per the germline V gene, CDR1 is KGHSH and CDR2 is LQKENI. V was trimmed by 3 bases and J by 8 bases, leaving 14 bases between them. The CDR3 has 15 amino acids. This CDR3 is CASSPIQGPDSPLHF. CDR3 bases: TGTGCCAGCTCACCGATACAGGGTCCCGATTCACCCCTCCACTTT.

In this sample, this clonotype turned up many times. The chain links TRBV20-1 to TRBJ2-7; D remains ambiguous. V was shortened by 5 bases and J by 0 bases, with 14 bases between the two germline ends. Per the germline V gene, CDR1 is DFQATT and CDR2 is SNEGSKA (reference sequence). This CDR3 has 14 residues. CDR3 sequence (DNA): TGCAGTGCTCCTGTTACACCGATCTCCTACGAGCAGTACTTC. It yields the protein CSAPVTPISYEQYF.

This clonotype was seen many times. The chain employs TRBV12-3 or TRBV12-4 and TRBJ2-4; D perhaps matches TRBD1 (5 bases). Trimming cost V 1 base and J 7 bases, with 11 bases left between them. This CDR3 is 14 amino acids long. The CDR3 reads CASSLDIGVNIQYF. CDR3 nucleotide sequence: TGTGCCAGCAGTTTAGACATAGGGGTGAACATTCAGTACTTC.

The table lists this clonotype with many counts. V usage is TRBV20-1 and J usage is TRBJ2-1; 8 nucleotides match TRBD2. Germline CDR1 DFQATT, CDR2 SNEGSKA (reference sequence). CDR3 length: 16 residues. V trimming: 1 base; J trimming: 7 bases; junction bases outside the gene matches: 12. Written as DNA, the CDR3 is TGCAGTGCTAGAGTACCAAATAGGGGACTAGGAAATGAGCAGTTCTTC. Its protein product is CSARVPNRGLGNEQFF.

This clonotype was counted many times. The V and J genes are TRBV6-1 and TRBJ2-4; D unclear. CDR3 length: 15 residues. Trimming took off 5 bases at V and 7 bases at J, with 18 bases between the two ends. The germline V gene has CDR1 MNHNS and CDR2 SASEGT. Here the CDR3 DNA reads TGTGCCAGCAGTTTCGGACCCGGGCATGGGAACATTCAGTACTTC. Translation: CASSFGPGHGNIQYF.

In its sample, this clonotype was seen many times. The chain couples TRBV15 to TRBJ1-6; D gene ambiguous. Trimming left V 0 bases short and J 9 bases short, with 6 bases between. Germline CDR1 is LNHNV and CDR2 is YYDKDF (reference sequence). The CDR3 runs 13 residues. For the CDR3, the DNA is TGTGCCACCAGCAGAGATCTGGTTTCACCCCTCCACTTT. Translating it yields CATSRDLVSPLHF.

This clonotype has a count of ten or more. V and J are TRBV5-1 and TRBJ2-1; D may be TRBD2 (5 bases). The CDR3 is 14 amino acids. CDR1 is SGHRS and CDR2 is YFSETQ in the germline V gene. V dropped 4 bases and J dropped 9 bases, with 17 bases sitting between them. This CDR3 is CASSPGSRDGEQFF. Written as DNA, the CDR3 is TGCGCCAGCAGCCCCGGGTCTCGGGATGGTGAGCAGTTCTTC.

In its sample, this clonotype was seen a few times. This sequence joins TRBV24-1 and TRBJ2-5; D ambiguous. V lost 5 bases and J 5 bases, leaving 5 bases between the germline ends. In germline, CDR1 is KGHDR, CDR2 SFDVKD. This CDR3 has 11 residues. The CDR3 sequence is CATSVYETQYF. As DNA, the CDR3 is TGTGCCACCAGTGTTTACGAGACCCAGTACTTC.